Below, 29 T cell receptor beta chains from the same sample are listed, as sequenced in a study of T cell repertoires in cytomegalovirus infection. Their antigens are not known. A single record per CDR3 protein comes from TCRdb applying MiXCR to the reads. The sample holds fewer than 1,000,000 distinct CDR3 sequences; less than 35% are singletons and the top ten take around 15%. This specimen was cultured CD8+ T cells from PBMCs, taken from culture after CMV antigen stimulation. Receptors were obtained from a human donor in good health (CMV status not recorded). Some clones in this sample may be carry-over from other donors' samples.

The J gene is TRBJ2-7, the V gene TRBV5-1; unclear D gene. The CDR3 has 14 residues. V was cut by 2 bases and J by 2 bases, with 11 bases left in between. Germline-derived CDR1 and CDR2 are SGHRS and YFSETQ. CDR3 sequence (DNA): TGCGCCAGCAGCTTAGGCTTACCAGCCTACGAGCAGTACTTC. This encodes CASSLGLPAYEQYF.

This chain uses TRBV9 with TRBJ2-5; weak D call: TRBD2 (7 bases). The CDR3 has 15 residues. V lost 5 bases to trimming and J lost 5 bases, with 19 bases between them. The germline V gene has CDR1 SGDLS and CDR2 YYNGEE. This chain's CDR3 is CASSPWGGGRETQYF. CDR3 bases: TGTGCCAGCAGTCCTTGGGGCGGGGGCCGGGAGACCCAGTACTTC.

This clonotype was picked up a small number of times. A junction end diverges from the germline sequence, so it may reflect a read error. This chain joins TRBV7-7 and TRBJ2-1; the match to TRBD2 covers 9 bases. Germline assignment: CDR1 SSHAT and CDR2 FNYEAQ (reference sequence). This CDR3 comprises 16 residues. The CDR3 DNA reads as TGTGCTAGCAGCTTACATAGCGGGAGCTCCTACAATGAGCAGTTCTTC. This codes for CASSLHSGSSYNEQFF.

This chain connects TRBV12-3 or TRBV12-4 to TRBJ2-7, with 13 bases aligning to TRBD2. CDR3 length equals 15 residues. With 6 bases clipped from V and 4 bases from J, the junction kept 6 bases outside the gene matches. The CDR3 loop reads CASRGTSGGEYEQYF. The CDR3 coding sequence is TGTGCCAGCAGAGGTACTAGCGGGGGGGAGTACGAGCAGTACTTC.

The chain combines TRBV12-3 or TRBV12-4 with TRBJ2-3; D is possibly TRBD2 (5 bases). V lost 6 bases to trimming and J lost 5 bases, with 18 bases between them. The CDR3 consists of 15 residues. Here the CDR3 DNA reads TGTGCCAGCAGCTCCTTGAGGGATTCGGAAGATACGCAGTATTTT. Translated, it gives CASSSLRDSEDTQYF.

The V and J genes are TRBV4-1 and TRBJ1-1, with 8 nucleotides matching TRBD1. Per the germline V gene, CDR1 is MGHRA and CDR2 is YSYEKL. V trimming: 4 bases; J trimming: 4 bases; junction bases outside the gene matches: 8. This CDR3 spans 15 amino acids. The CDR3 loop reads CASSPSGTGGTEAFF. CDR3 nucleotide sequence: TGCGCCAGCAGCCCCTCCGGGACAGGAGGCACTGAAGCTTTCTTT.

CDR3 coding DNA: TGTGCCAGCAGACCGGGACTAGCGGGGGAAGAGCAGTACTTC. It codes for CASRPGLAGEEQYF. The V and J genes are TRBV6-6 and TRBJ2-7; TRBD2 agrees at 14 bases. The CDR3 totals 14 residues. V lost 6 bases and J lost 7; bases outside the gene matches: 5. Germline CDR1 and CDR2: MNHNY and SVGAGI (reference sequence).

This clonotype was observed a few times. The rearrangement links TRBV7-9 to TRBJ1-2; no clear D gene. The CDR3 covers 15 residues. Germline loops: CDR1 SEHNR, CDR2 FQNEAQ (reference sequence). Trimming shortened V by 3 bases and J by 8 bases, and 19 bases separated the two germline ends. CDR3 coding DNA: TGTGCCAGCAGCTTCCCGGGCCAGCTAACTAGCGGCTACACCTTC. Its protein is CASSFPGQLTSGYTF.

At least ten counts were recorded for this clonotype. V usage is TRBV7-8 and J usage is TRBJ2-1, with TRBD2 matching 7 bases. This CDR3 contains 15 residues. V shed 6 bases and J 6 bases; nucleotides not matched to a gene: 11. Germline loops: CDR1 SGHVS, CDR2 FQNEAQ. The CDR3 DNA sequence: TGTGCCAGCAGATCGGGGAGGGGACCCCTCAATGAGCAGTTCTTC. Its translation is CASRSGRGPLNEQFF. Looking up the rest from reference TRBV7-8 and TRBJ2-1 gives the full variable domain: GAGVSQSPRYKVAKRGQDVALRCDPISGHVSLFWYQQALGQGPEFLTYFQNEAQLDKSGLPSDRFFAERPEGSVSTLKIQRTQQEDSAVYLCASRSGRGPLNEQFFGPGTRLTVL.

This clonotype has only a few counts. The chain recombines TRBV7-9 with TRBJ2-2, with 10 bases aligning to TRBD2. Germline-derived CDR1 and CDR2 are SEHNR and FQNEAQ (reference sequence). The CDR3 is made up of 19 amino acids. V trimming: 5 bases; J trimming: 4 bases; junction bases outside the gene matches: 16. CDR3 DNA: TGTGCCAGCAGCACAACCAAAGCGGGGGGGCCCTACTTCACCGGGGAGCTGTTTTTT. Amino acid sequence: CASSTTKAGGPYFTGELFF.

The gene calls are TRBV6-2 or TRBV6-3 and TRBJ2-1, with 11 bases identical to TRBD2. V was clipped by 6 bases and J by 2 bases; unmatched bases: 12. The CDR3 length is 18 residues. The germline V gene encodes CDR1 MNHEY and CDR2 SVGEGT. In nucleotides, the CDR3 is TGTGCCAGCAGCCCCGGGCCCTTACTAGCGGGGGCCTACAATGAGCAGTTCTTC. Protein product: CASSPGPLLAGAYNEQFF.

The gene calls are TRBV6-1 and TRBJ2-5; D is perhaps TRBD2 (7 bases). In germline, CDR1 is MNHNS, CDR2 SASEGT. V was trimmed by 8 bases and J by 5 bases, leaving 21 bases between them. This CDR3 region has 15 residues. The CDR3 DNA reads TGTGCCAGCGGGGTGGGAGGGGGGGCGGGGGAGACCCAGTACTTC. Its protein is CASGVGGGAGETQYF.

V gene TRBV7-9 combines with J gene TRBJ2-5; 8 positions agree with TRBD1. The germline gives CDR1 SEHNR, CDR2 FQNEAQ (reference sequence). CDR3 size: 15 residues. After removal of 1 base from V and 5 bases from J, the junction contained 6 bases not matched to a gene. CDR3 sequence: CASSLGRGLLETQYF. The CDR3 DNA reads as TGTGCCAGCAGCTTAGGCAGGGGGCTGTTGGAGACCCAGTACTTC.

This rearrangement joins TRBV12-3 or TRBV12-4 to TRBJ2-7, with D uncertain. V was shortened by 3 bases and J by 6 bases, with 6 bases between the two germline ends. This CDR3 comprises 11 residues. The CDR3 protein is CASSLSTEQYF. CDR3 bases: TGTGCCAGCAGTTTGTCCACCGAGCAGTACTTC.

This chain uses TRBV7-9 with TRBJ1-5, with TRBD1 matching 7 bases. CDR3 length: 13 amino acids. Germline CDR1 and CDR2: SEHNR and FQNEAQ (reference sequence). V trimming: 5 bases; J trimming: 7 bases; junction bases outside the gene matches: 5. The chain's CDR3 is CASSQRGRQPQHF. The CDR3 DNA reads TGTGCCAGCAGCCAAAGGGGGCGGCAGCCCCAGCATTTT.

The chain has TRBV7-9 and TRBJ2-7, with no clear D. Germline CDR1 and CDR2: SEHNR and FQNEAQ (reference sequence). Trimming took 3 bases from V and 8 from J, leaving 8 bases between them. This CDR3 comprises 11 residues. CDR3 in DNA: TGTGCCAGCAGCTTTCAAGGCCAGCAGTACTTC. It encodes CASSFQGQQYF.

There are a few counts of this clonotype. The V gene is TRBV6-6, the J gene TRBJ2-5, with 7 bases that match TRBD1. CDR1 and CDR2 (germline): MNHNY, SVGAGI (reference sequence). The V gene end was trimmed by 4 bases and the J gene end by 4 bases; junction bases not matched to a gene: 15. This CDR3 spans 17 amino acids. CDR3 bases: TGTGCCAGCAGTTCTTCCCTAGGGGGCCCGACAAGAGAGACCCAGTACTTC. Its translation is CASSSSLGGPTRETQYF.

The V call is TRBV5-6, the J call TRBJ2-7; TRBD2 is a possible D gene (6 bases). In germline, CDR1 is SGHDT, CDR2 YYEEEE. The CDR3 contains 15 residues. V lost 0 bases and J 6 bases, leaving 16 bases between the germline ends. The CDR3 sequence is CASSLARGRPGEQYV. The CDR3 coding sequence is TGTGCCAGCAGCTTGGCGCGAGGGAGGCCGGGCGAGCAGTACGTC.

This clonotype was observed at least ten times. This chain uses TRBV7-2 with TRBJ1-4; 9 bases align to TRBD1. The CDR3 is 19 amino acids. J lost 3 bases, V lost 5 bases, and 16 bases had no gene match. Looked up from germline, CDR1 is SGHTA and CDR2 is FQGNSA. CDR3 DNA: TGTGCCAGCAGCCCCCAGAACCCGGGACAGGGACGGTCTAATGAAAAACTGTTTTTT. Translated: CASSPQNPGQGRSNEKLFF.

This clonotype appeared a few times. J is TRBJ2-5 and V is TRBV28, with a possible D match to TRBD2 (6 bases). V lost 5 bases, J lost 7 bases, and 23 bases lay in between. The length of the CDR3 is 16 residues. CDR1 and CDR2 (germline): MDHEN, SYDVKM. The CDR3 region is CASSEARDRLDGTQYF. The CDR3 nucleotides are TGTGCCAGCAGTGAGGCTAGGGACCGACTAGACGGGACCCAGTACTTC.

The genes are TRBV6-1 and TRBJ1-1; D gene uncertain. The CDR3 has 15 amino acids. V dropped 5 bases and J dropped 6 bases, with 19 bases sitting between them. Germline V gene lookup returns CDR1 MNHNS and CDR2 SASEGT. The CDR3 coding sequence is TGTGCCAGCAGTTATCAACCCAGTTCTGGGGCTGAAGCTTTCTTT. Translating gives CASSYQPSSGAEAFF.

CDR3 amino acids: CASTLGMWGQRYNEQFF. As DNA, the CDR3 is TGTGCCAGTACCCTAGGTATGTGGGGACAGAGATACAATGAGCAGTTCTTC. The chain carries TRBV19 and TRBJ2-1; 7 bases are a match to TRBD1. Germline CDR1 reads LNHDA; CDR2 reads SQIVND (reference sequence). CDR3 length equals 17 residues. Unmatched junction bases numbered 16, after V lost 7 bases and J lost 4 bases.

This clonotype has at least ten counts. The chain uses TRBV10-3 and TRBJ1-1; the D gene is possibly TRBD1 (5 bases). CDR1 ENHRY and CDR2 SYGVKD come from the germline V gene. Trimming pared 6 bases from V and 6 bases from J, leaving 26 bases between. The CDR3 is 17 residues long. The CDR3 region is CAIRPQKSREAVAEAFF. The DNA for the CDR3 is TGTGCCATCAGACCCCAGAAGAGCAGGGAAGCAGTGGCTGAAGCTTTCTTT.

This clonotype was seen many times. The genes are TRBV7-6 and TRBJ2-5; 12 bases align to TRBD2. Germline lookup yields CDR1 SGHVS and CDR2 FNYEAQ. This CDR3 spans 14 amino acids. The V segment lost 4 bases and the J segment 3 bases; nucleotides outside the gene matches: 0. The CDR3 loop reads CASSWTSGEETQYF. In nucleotides, the CDR3 is TGTGCCAGCAGCTGGACTAGCGGGGAAGAGACCCAGTACTTC.

The chain couples TRBV15 to TRBJ2-1; possible D gene TRBD1, 8 bases. Looked up from germline, CDR1 is LNHNV and CDR2 is YYDKDF (reference sequence). V lost 7 bases and J 10 bases, leaving 23 bases between the germline ends. The CDR3 loop spans 15 amino acids. The CDR3 DNA follows: TGTGCCACCAACCCGACCTCAACAGGGGGGGACGAGCAGTTCTTC. Residues: CATNPTSTGGDEQFF.

The chain has TRBV19 and TRBJ1-5; D gene uncertain. V was trimmed by 2 bases and J by 7 bases, leaving 12 bases between them. Germline loops: CDR1 LNHDA, CDR2 SQIVND (reference sequence). The CDR3 contains 14 residues. The chain's CDR3 is CASSIRQVGQPQHF. The DNA for the CDR3 is TGTGCCAGTAGTATACGGCAGGTAGGCCAGCCCCAGCATTTT.

This clonotype appeared a few times. The rearrangement uses TRBV23-1 and TRBJ2-7; 8 positions match TRBD1. TRBV23-1 is flagged as an ORF with uncertain function. With V trimmed by 6 bases and J by 2 bases, 9 bases remained unmatched. CDR3 length: 15 residues. The CDR3 region has the DNA TGCGCCAGCAGCATTCGAAGGGACAGGACCTACGAGCAGTACTTC. Protein: CASSIRRDRTYEQYF.

As concerns this clonotype: This could be a read error, since a much larger clone is one nucleotide away. The rearrangement links TRBV7-6 to TRBJ2-3; TRBD2 aligns across 8 bases. Unmatched junction bases numbered 3, after V lost 1 base and J lost 3 bases. The germline gives CDR1 SGHVS, CDR2 FNYEAQ. The CDR3 consists of 15 residues. CDR3 region: CASSLEVAGTDTQYF. The CDR3 region has the DNA TGTGCCAGCAGCTTAGAGGTAGCGGGGACAGATACGCAGTATTTT.

This chain joins TRBV3-1 and TRBJ2-2, with 14 bases aligning to TRBD2. Trimming took 2 bases from V and 1 from J; bases not matched to a gene: 3. This CDR3 spans 18 amino acids. Germline lookup yields CDR1 LGHDT and CDR2 YNNKEL (reference sequence). CDR3 DNA sequence: TGTGCCAGCAGCCAATTGACTAGCGGGGGGGAGAACACCGGGGAGCTGTTTTTT. Protein sequence: CASSQLTSGGENTGELFF.